The entry below gives a single T cell receptor beta chain sequence along with its context. This CDR3 contains 14 residues. V dropped 2 bases and J dropped 5; count of bases not matched to a gene: 2. The germline V gene encodes CDR1 ENHRY and CDR2 SYGVKD. How the authors handled the data: Reference gene primers were amplified, and this amplification served to estimate nucleated cell counts. Assay: immunoSEQ multiplex PCR; the TCRdb copy retains only in-frame clones and omits some. For V, J and clone size, that table is used; D and trimming come from the DNA. The sample lists a few hundred thousand clones, 89% seen once, with around 4.6% in the top ten. This sample is drawn from a study of blood T cell repertoires in COVID-19. Background on the study: Sources were T cells, B-cell-depleted T cells, or PBMCs; the material itself was cDNA or gDNA.

The origin of this receptor is a woman in her forties who had recovered from COVID-19. The chain has TRBV10-3 and TRBJ1-2; 10 bases are shared with TRBD1. Sequencing was performed on peripheral blood. The CDR3: CAISEGDRGYGYTF. The CDR3 coding sequence is TGTGCCATCAGTGAGGGGGACAGGGGATATGGCTACACCTTC.